The 8 T cell receptor beta chains below come from one sample, sequenced in a study of human T cells and chemical hapten exposure. Time point reported: pre-sensitization, week 0. Treatment given: therapeutic diphenylcyclopropenone sensitization with weekly scalp DPC. One entry per CDR3 protein results from TCRdb running MiXCR on the RACE reads. This table has 89,000 or so distinct CDR3 sequences, about 8.5% appearing once. The sample in question was whole blood, obtained in connection with sensitization to the hapten diphenylcyclopropenone (DPC). The receptors stem from a man aged 40-49 years with alopecia areata. Some clones in this sample may be carry-over from other donors' samples.

The chain employs TRBV7-2 and TRBJ1-2; no clear D. The V gene lost 0 bases and the J gene lost 2 bases, with 7 bases spanning the gap. Germline CDR1 is SGHTA and CDR2 is FQGNSA. This CDR3 has 14 residues. CDR3 region: CASSLAYLNYGYTF. The CDR3 DNA reads TGTGCCAGCAGCTTAGCTTACCTCAACTATGGCTACACCTTC.

This clonotype was counted a few times. V gene TRBV15 combines with J gene TRBJ2-2, with 9 bases matching TRBD2. This CDR3 spans 15 amino acids. With 0 bases clipped from V and 8 bases from J, the junction kept 4 bases outside the gene matches. Germline V lookup: CDR1 LNHNV, CDR2 YYDKDF (reference sequence). CDR3 bases: TGTGCCACCAGCAGAGAGGGACTAGCTCTGGGGGAGCTGTTTTTT. This sequence encodes CATSREGLALGELFF.

This chain joins TRBV10-3 and TRBJ1-4; TRBD1 is a possible D gene (5 bases). V was shortened by 5 bases and J by 0 bases, with 10 bases between the two germline ends. The length of the CDR3 is 15 residues. In germline, CDR1 is ENHRY, CDR2 SYGVKD. The CDR3 region has the DNA TGTGCCATCAGTATCTCAGGGACAACTAATGAAAAACTGTTTTTT. It encodes CAISISGTTNEKLFF.

The chain uses TRBV5-1 and TRBJ2-1; TRBD2 matches 9 bases. CDR3 length equals 17 residues. Per the germline V gene, CDR1 is SGHRS and CDR2 is YFSETQ. V trimming: 2 bases; J trimming: 8 bases; junction bases outside the gene matches: 14. CDR3 protein: CASSLEYSGSSVDEQFF. The CDR3 nucleotides read TGCGCCAGCAGCTTAGAATATAGCGGGAGTAGTGTCGATGAGCAGTTCTTC. Variable domain in full (rest from reference TRBV5-1 and TRBJ2-1): KAGVTQTPRYLIKTRGQQVTLSCSPISGHRSVSWYQQTPGQGLQFLFEYFSETQRNKGNFPGRFSGRQFSNSRSEMNVSTLELGDSALYLCASSLEYSGSSVDEQFFGPGTRLTVL.

This clonotype was seen more than once but under ten times. The chain joins TRBV28 to TRBJ2-5; 8 nucleotides line up with TRBD2. This CDR3 is 13 amino acids long. The ends lost 6 bases at V and 4 bases at J; junction bases unmatched: 4. CDR1 is MDHEN and CDR2 is SYDVKM in the germline V gene. CDR3 loop: CASSAGTRETQYF. CDR3 bases: TGTGCCAGCAGCGCCGGGACTAGAGAGACCCAGTACTTC.

This clonotype was counted many times. The gene calls are TRBV27 and TRBJ1-2, with D tentatively TRBD1 (5 bases). The CDR3 is 13 residues long. With 2 bases removed from V and 4 bases from J, the gap between germline ends came to 8 bases. Germline CDR1 reads MNHEY; CDR2 reads SMNVEV (reference sequence). The CDR3 loop is CASSLQGGYGYTF. The CDR3 DNA reads TGTGCCAGCAGTTTACAGGGCGGCTATGGCTACACCTTC.

This clonotype showed up just a few times. The gene calls are TRBV6-5 and TRBJ1-5; no reliable D call. This CDR3 comprises 17 residues. The V and J ends lost 10 bases and 0 bases respectively, with 22 bases between them. Germline V gene lookup returns CDR1 MNHEY and CDR2 SVGAGI. The CDR3 spells CATSVTSPGNSNQPQHF. CDR3 nucleotides: TGTGCCACTTCAGTTACCTCTCCCGGGAATAGCAATCAGCCCCAGCATTTT.

This clonotype appeared many times. This chain links TRBV5-1 with TRBJ2-5, with a tentative D call TRBD1 (6 bases). The CDR3 is 15 residues long. Trimming left V 3 bases short and J 3 bases short, with 15 bases between. Germline-derived CDR1 and CDR2 are SGHRS and YFSETQ. The CDR3 is CASSSGLQGKETQYF. Here the CDR3 DNA reads TGCGCCAGCAGCTCCGGACTGCAGGGGAAAGAGACCCAGTACTTC.